The 13 T cell receptor beta chains given below trace back to one sample, sequenced in a study of T cell changes during pregnancy in multiple sclerosis. Data came from immunoSEQ multiplex PCR; TCRdb stores just in-frame clones and leaves some out. The data contain about 77,000 clones, roughly 91% of them seen just once; the ten biggest clones take up just over 2.5%. Specimen: peripheral blood, collected after pregnancy. The receptor set was obtained from a female donor in good health, enrolled as a control in a pregnancy study.

The chain has TRBV12-2 and TRBJ2-5; the table calls TRBD1, which could not be checked here. TRBV12-2 is classified as a pseudogene. CDR3 length: 16 residues. As DNA, the CDR3 is TGTGCAAGTCGCTTAGTTACAGGCAGTGAACAAGAGACCCAGTACTTC. Translated, it gives CASRLVTGSEQETQYF.

The chain links TRBV14 to TRBJ1-1; D is undetermined. Looked up from germline, CDR1 is SGHDN and CDR2 is FVKESK. The V end lost 1 base, the J end lost 7 bases, and 10 bases lay between the germline ends. The length of the CDR3 is 13 residues. The CDR3 sequence is CASSQGFEDEAFF. CDR3 DNA sequence: TGTGCCAGCAGCCAAGGGTTTGAGGATGAAGCTTTCTTT. The full variable domain, completed using reference TRBV14 and TRBJ1-1, is EAGVTQFPSHSVIEKGQTVTLRCDPISGHDNLYWYRRVMGKEIKFLLHFVKESKQDESGMPNNRFLAERTGGTYSTLKVQPAELEDSGVYFCASSQGFEDEAFFGQGTRLTVV.

The gene calls are TRBV5-4 and TRBJ2-3, with TRBD2 matching over 10 bases. Germline-derived CDR1 and CDR2 are SGHNT and YYREEE (reference sequence). The junction had 5 bases not matched to a gene; V was cut back by 0 bases and J by 7 bases. The CDR3 extends over 15 amino acids. The chain's CDR3 is CASSLEAGGLYTQYF. In nucleotides, the CDR3 is TGTGCCAGCAGCTTGGAAGCGGGGGGGCTATATACGCAGTATTTT. Supplemented by reference TRBV5-4 and TRBJ2-3, the full variable domain reads ETGVTQSPTHLIKTRGQQVTLRCSSQSGHNTVSWYQQALGQGPQFIFQYYREEENGRGNFPPRFSGLQFPNYSSELNVNALELDDSALYLCASSLEAGGLYTQYFGPGTRLTVL.

The chain has TRBV6-4 and TRBJ2-2; D remains unclear. Germline values: CDR1 MRHNA, CDR2 SNTAGT. This CDR3 contains 13 residues. Trimming pared 3 bases from V and 2 bases from J, leaving 4 bases between. The CDR3 DNA is TGTGCCAGCAGTGAGACTAACACCGGGGAGCTGTTTTTT. This sequence encodes CASSETNTGELFF.

The V call is TRBV5-6, the J call TRBJ1-2, with 11 nucleotides matching TRBD1. There are 15 residues in the CDR3. The V gene end was trimmed by 2 bases and the J gene end by 5 bases; junction bases not matched to a gene: 5. CDR1 and CDR2 from the germline V gene are SGHDT and YYEEEE. The CDR3 DNA sequence: TGTGCCAGCAGCTTCGGGACAGGGGGACGATATGGCTACACCTTC. Amino acid sequence: CASSFGTGGRYGYTF.

This clone was picked up one time. The chain uses TRBV30 and TRBJ2-1, with unresolved D. Germline V CDR1 and CDR2: GTSNPN, SVGIG (reference sequence). This CDR3 is 11 amino acids long. V dropped 0 bases and J dropped 8 bases, with 5 bases sitting between them. CDR3 nucleotide sequence: TGTGCCTGGAGTGTAGCCTATGAGCAGTTCTTC. The encoded protein is CAWSVAYEQFF. Drawing the rest from reference TRBV30 and TRBJ2-1, the complete variable domain is SQTIHQWPATLVQPVGSPLSLECTVEGTSNPNLYWYRQAAGRGLQLLFYSVGIGQISSEVPQNLSASRPQDRQFILSSKKLLLSDSGFYLCAWSVAYEQFFGPGTRLTVL.

V and J are TRBV19 and TRBJ2-2, with D possibly matching TRBD2 (6 bases). The CDR3 contains 15 residues. The germline V gene has CDR1 LNHDA and CDR2 SQIVND (reference sequence). The ends were cut back, 2 bases at V and 7 bases at J, with 14 bases in the middle. The CDR3 reads CASSITGTGGGELFF. DNA of the CDR3: TGTGCCAGTAGTATAACCGGGACCGGGGGCGGGGAGCTGTTTTTT.

The chain links TRBV7-2 to TRBJ2-5, with TRBD2 matching 8 bases. CDR3 size: 14 residues. Per germline, CDR1 SGHTA and CDR2 FQGNSA. The trim removed 2 bases at V and 5 bases at J, leaving 4 bases unmatched. CDR3: CASSLTAGGETQYF. CDR3 DNA: TGTGCCAGCAGCTTAACCGCGGGAGGTGAGACCCAGTACTTC.

The rearrangement joins TRBV9 to TRBJ2-2; 8 bases fit TRBD2. Germline CDR1 reads SGDLS; CDR2 reads YYNGEE. V was clipped by 3 bases and J by 3 bases; unmatched bases: 4. This CDR3 comprises 15 residues. CDR3 protein: CASSATSEHTGELFF. The CDR3 DNA sequence: TGTGCCAGCAGCGCGACTAGCGAACACACCGGGGAGCTGTTTTTT.

The V gene is TRBV18, the J gene TRBJ2-7; TRBD2 might be the D (5 bases). CDR1 is KGHSH, CDR2 LQKENI, per germline. Trimming cost V 3 bases and J 4 bases, with 13 bases left between them. The CDR3 is 14 amino acids. CDR3 loop: CASSPRASGYEQYF. As DNA, the CDR3 is TGTGCCAGCTCACCGCGGGCCTCGGGTTACGAGCAGTACTTC.

The rearrangement links TRBV28 to TRBJ1-2; possible D gene TRBD1, 6 bases. CDR3 length: 12 residues. Trimming cost V 3 bases and J 13 bases, with 15 bases left between them. The germline gives CDR1 MDHEN, CDR2 SYDVKM. CDR3 protein: CASSFDRLFRTF. In DNA, the CDR3 is TGTGCCAGCAGTTTCGACAGGCTATTCCGCACCTTC.

This chain links TRBV10-1 with TRBJ2-5; 7 nucleotides match TRBD1. J was trimmed by 2 bases and V by 6 bases; bases with no gene match: 3. This CDR3 is 13 amino acids long. Germline V gives CDR1 WNHNN, CDR2 SYGVQD (reference sequence). CDR3 nucleotides: TGCGCCAGCAGCCAGGACAGGCAAGAGACCCAGTACTTC. Its protein product is CASSQDRQETQYF.

The chain uses TRBV30 and TRBJ1-1; 10 nucleotides agree with TRBD1. CDR3 size: 16 residues. Germline V gene sequence: CDR1 GTSNPN, CDR2 SVGIG (reference sequence). V was pared by 1 base and J by 5 bases, with 10 bases of the junction left unmatched. The CDR3 nucleotides read TGTGCCTGGAGTGGTAAAACGGGACAGGGGAAGACTGAAGCTTTCTTT. This translates into CAWSGKTGQGKTEAFF.